Listed below are T cell receptor beta chains from one sample, sequenced in a study of blood T cell repertoires in COVID-19. Produced via immunoSEQ multiplex PCR; TCRdb's table is partial and in-frame only. The table shows 120,000 to 150,000 clones, with about 83% occurring only once. Sample: PBMCs or T cells enriched from blood (not recorded which). The receptors were gathered from a woman in her forties or fifties with acute COVID-19. The CDR3 runs from the conserved cysteine through the conserved F or W. Fields, in order: J gene, D gene, V gene, clone size, CDR3 DNA, CDR3 protein. A D gene is named only where the DNA matches it firmly. Where a row states a size, it is once, few, many or the class of an expanded clone; other rows omit it.

TRBJ2-7 | TRBD1 | TRBV27 | NA | TGTGCCAGCAGTTTGGGACAGGGGGCGAGAGAGCAGTACTTC | CASSLGQGAREQYF
TRBJ2-7 | NA | TRBV5-8 | NA | TGTGCCAGCAGGGGACTGGAGAACCCCTACGAGCAGTACTTC | CASRGLENPYEQYF
TRBJ2-7 | TRBD2 | TRBV5-1 | NA | TGCGCCAGCAGGCCCCGACCTAGCGGGAGGAGCGAGCAGTACTTC | CASRPRPSGRSEQYF
TRBJ2-1 | TRBD1 | TRBV30 | NA | TGTGCCTGGGACAGGGGGCGGGGGAATGAGCAGTTCTTC | CAWDRGRGNEQFF
TRBJ1-5 | NA | TRBV2 | NA | TGTGCCAGCAGTGGGGTAGGGGGTAGCAATCAGCCCCAGCATTTT | CASSGVGGSNQPQHF
TRBJ2-3 | NA | TRBV7-9 | many | TGTGCCAGCAGCAAGCTAGCTTTGAGGCACACAGATACGCAGTATTTT | CASSKLALRHTDTQYF
TRBJ1-1 | TRBD1 | TRBV7-8 | NA | TGTGCCAGCAGCTTGGCGGACAGGGGGAGCACTGAAGCTTTCTTT | CASSLADRGSTEAFF
TRBJ1-2 | TRBD1 | TRBV5-1 | NA | TGCGCCAGCAGCTACAGGGGGGATGGCTACACCTTC | CASSYRGDGYTF
TRBJ1-1 | NA | TRBV7-9 | NA | TGTGCCAGCAGCTTAGACCCGACAGCTACTGAAGCTTTCTTT | CASSLDPTATEAFF
TRBJ1-1 | NA | TRBV29-1 | once | TGCAGCGTTGACCTGTCCGGGGAAGCTTTCTTT | CSVDLSGEAFF
TRBJ1-2 | NA | TRBV14 | NA | TGTGCCAGCAGCCCAATCTTGGGGGGTAGCTATGGCTACACCTTC | CASSPILGGSYGYTF
TRBJ1-6 | NA | TRBV30 | NA | TGTGCCTGGAGTGGGGGCTCGTGGTCACCCCTCCACTTT | CAWSGGSWSPLHF
TRBJ1-1 | TRBD1 | TRBV14 | NA | TGTGCCAGCAGCCACAGACAGGGGGCTGGGAACACTGAAGCTTTCTTT | CASSHRQGAGNTEAFF
TRBJ2-2 | NA | TRBV24-1 | NA | TGTGCCACCAGTGATTTAAGACAGTTCACCGGGGAGCTGTTTTTT | CATSDLRQFTGELFF
TRBJ1-2 | TRBD1 | TRBV7-8 | NA | TGTGCCAGCAGCCCAGACAGGGGTGGAGGCTACACCTTC | CASSPDRGGGYTF
TRBJ2-1 | TRBD2 | TRBV18 | few | TGTGCCAGCTCACCTACGACTAGCGGGAGCTCCTACAATGAGCAGTTCTTC | CASSPTTSGSSYNEQFF
TRBJ2-5 | TRBD2 | TRBV30 | NA | TGTGCCTGGAGTGTCACTAGCGGCGGTTGGACCCAGTACTTC | CAWSVTSGGWTQYF
TRBJ1-2 | NA | TRBV4-1 | NA | TGCGCCAGCAGCCAAGTAGGGCAGACAGCCTATGGCTACACCTTC | CASSQVGQTAYGYTF
TRBJ2-1 | NA | TRBV13 | NA | TGTGCCAGCAGCTTGTATAATGAGCAGTTCTTC | CASSLYNEQFF
TRBJ1-3 | NA | TRBV18 | once | TGTGCCAGCTCACCGACAGACTCTGGAAACACCATATATTTT | CASSPTDSGNTIYF
TRBJ2-1 | NA | TRBV21-1 | NA | TGTGCCAGCAGCAAAGGAATTCGGGCGGGAGGCTCCTACAATGAGCAGTTCTTC | CASSKGIRAGGSYNEQFF
TRBJ1-2 | NA | TRBV3-1/TRBV3-2 | NA | TGTGCCAGCAGCCAGGGACAAGCCCGGAGCTATGGCTACACCTTC | CASSQGQARSYGYTF
TRBJ2-7 | TRBD1 | TRBV25-1 | NA | TGTGCCAGCAGTGAAGGGATTCTGGGACAGGGAAGTTACGAGCAGTACTTC | CASSEGILGQGSYEQYF
TRBJ2-7 | NA | TRBV9 | NA | TGTGCCAGCAGCGTAGCCGCAGGGTCCTACGAGCAGTACTTC | CASSVAAGSYEQYF
TRBJ2-7 | NA | TRBV18 | once | TGTGCCAGCTCAGTGGGACATCCGAGCTCCTACGAGCAGTACTTC | CASSVGHPSSYEQYF
TRBJ1-6 | TRBD1 | TRBV30 | NA | TGTGCCTGGAGTCCCGGAGGGGGCGTACCCCTCCACTTT | CAWSPGGGVPLHF
TRBJ2-2 | NA | TRBV10-1 | NA | TGCGCCAGCAGCCAGACTCCCCTGTTGAACACCGGGGAGCTGTTTTTT | CASSQTPLLNTGELFF
TRBJ2-2 | TRBD2 | TRBV7-6 | NA | TGTGCCAGCAGCTTAGGGTTAGCGGGAGGAAACACCGGGGAGCTGTTTTTT | CASSLGLAGGNTGELFF
TRBJ2-7 | TRBD1 | TRBV6-5 | NA | TGTGCCAGCATGACAGGGGCGTCCTACGAGCAGTACTTC | CASMTGASYEQYF
TRBJ2-5 | TRBD2 | TRBV7-2 | NA | TGTGCCAGCGGCGGGGGGCCCGAAGAGACCCAGTACTTC | CASGGGPEETQYF
TRBJ1-3 | TRBD1 | TRBV28 | once | TGTGCCAGCAGTACAACAGGGGTGGGTGGAAACACCATATATTTT | CASSTTGVGGNTIYF